Following are 21 T cell receptor beta chains from one sample sequenced in a study of T cell repertoires in cytomegalovirus infection. These receptors are not linked to any known antigen. TCRdb reanalysed the reads using MiXCR and keeps one entry per CDR3 protein. Of some 900,000 distinct CDR3 sequences listed, about 33% were seen once; the top ten hold around 11%. The sequences come from cultured CD8+ T cells from PBMCs, collected from culture after CMV antigen stimulation. These receptors were taken from a human donor in good health (CMV status not recorded). Some clones in this sample may be carry-over from other donors' samples.

The V call is TRBV28, the J call TRBJ2-7, with 7 bases matching TRBD1. The CDR3 contains 13 residues. Germline V gene data show CDR1 as MDHEN and CDR2 as SYDVKM. V was pared by 6 bases and J by 5 bases, with 7 bases of the junction left unmatched. The CDR3 reads CASSPDRVDEQYV. The CDR3 DNA is TGTGCCAGCAGCCCCGACAGGGTGGACGAGCAGTACGTC.

This rearrangement joins TRBV5-4 to TRBJ1-2; maybe TRBD1 (6 bases). Germline loops: CDR1 SGHNT, CDR2 YYREEE (reference sequence). The length of the CDR3 is 14 residues. Trimming removed 2 bases from V and 2 bases from J, with 10 bases in between. The CDR3 region is CASSFRTANYGYTF. The CDR3 region has the DNA TGTGCCAGCAGCTTCCGGACAGCAAACTATGGCTACACCTTC.

This chain joins TRBV7-9 and TRBJ2-7, with D perhaps TRBD2 (5 bases). Germline V CDR1 and CDR2: SEHNR, FQNEAQ (reference sequence). The CDR3 is 15 residues long. V gave up 2 bases and J gave up 0 bases, with 11 bases separating them. The CDR3 region is CASSLLGSHSYEQYF. The DNA of the CDR3 is TGTGCCAGCAGCTTACTTGGGAGCCACTCCTACGAGCAGTACTTC. The whole variable domain, remainder taken from reference TRBV7-9 and TRBJ2-7, is DTGVSQNPRHKITKRGQNVTFRCDPISEHNRLYWYRQTLGQGPEFLTYFQNEAQLEKSRLLSDRFSAERPKGSFSTLEIQRTEQGDSAMYLCASSLLGSHSYEQYFGPGTRLTVT.

The V call is TRBV5-1, the J call TRBJ1-1; a weak D match, TRBD1 (5 bases). The CDR3 runs 15 residues. With 4 bases removed from V and 3 bases from J, the gap between germline ends came to 16 bases. Germline CDR1 SGHRS, CDR2 YFSETQ. Written as DNA, the CDR3 is TGCGCCAGCAGCCCTTCCGTGGGGGACTACACTGAAGCTTTCTTT. Protein sequence: CASSPSVGDYTEAFF.

This clonotype was counted only a few times. The chain joins TRBV7-6 to TRBJ2-2; possible D gene TRBD1, 6 bases. The germline V gene encodes CDR1 SGHVS and CDR2 FNYEAQ. The CDR3 runs 13 residues. Trimming shortened V by 5 bases and J by 15 bases, and 19 bases separated the two germline ends. The CDR3 reads CASSPDGDMELFF. CDR3 DNA: TGTGCCAGCAGCCCCGACGGGGACATGGAATTGTTTTTT. The entire variable domain, with the rest obtained from reference TRBV7-6 and TRBJ2-2, is as follows: GAGVSQSPRYKVTKRGQDVALRCDPISGHVSLYWYRQALGQGPEFLTYFNYEAQQDKSGLPNDRFSAERPEGSISTLTIQRTEQRDSAMYRCASSPDGDMELFFGEGSRLTVL.

This clonotype was detected only a few times. The CDR3: CASSFIHEQYF. The CDR3 bases are TGTGCCAGCAGCTTTATCCACGAGCAGTACTTC. This chain uses TRBV11-2 with TRBJ2-7; no definite D call. Germline V gene sequence: CDR1 SGHAT, CDR2 FQNNGV. V was shortened by 3 bases and J by 5 bases, with 5 bases between the two germline ends. CDR3 length: 11 amino acids. Combining the CDR3 with reference TRBV11-2 and TRBJ2-7 gives the whole variable domain EAGVAQSPRYKIIEKRQSVAFWCNPISGHATLYWYQQILGQGPKLLIQFQNNGVVDDSQLPKDRFSAERLKGVDSTLKIQPAKLEDSAVYLCASSFIHEQYFGPGTRLTVT.

The chain uses TRBV27 and TRBJ2-3; D is perhaps TRBD1 (5 bases). The CDR3 spans 15 residues. Looked up from germline, CDR1 is MNHEY and CDR2 is SMNVEV (reference sequence). Trimming removed 4 bases at V and 0 bases at J, with 11 bases between. The CDR3 DNA is TGTGCCAGCAGTTGGACAACAGCGAGCACAGATACGCAGTATTTT. Protein: CASSWTTASTDTQYF.

This clonotype was detected only a few times. The CDR3, as DNA: TGTGCCAGCAGCCGATTCAGTGAGGGGGAGACCCAGTACTTC. Translating gives CASSRFSEGETQYF. The chain carries TRBV7-2 and TRBJ2-5, with D tentatively TRBD1 or TRBD2 (5 bases each). CDR1 is SGHTA and CDR2 is FQGNSA in the germline V gene. V lost 5 bases to trimming and J lost 5 bases, with 15 bases between them. This CDR3 spans 14 amino acids.

V usage is TRBV14 and J usage is TRBJ1-2, with D possibly matching TRBD1 (5 bases). Trimming removed 5 bases from V and 6 bases from J, with 25 bases in between. CDR1 SGHDN and CDR2 FVKESK come from the germline V gene. The CDR3 is 17 amino acids. CDR3 in amino acids: CASSARSPPGRGDGYTF. The CDR3 region has the DNA TGTGCCAGCAGCGCAAGATCTCCCCCGGGACGAGGGGATGGCTACACCTTC.

This clonotype was detected ten times or more. This chain links TRBV7-2 with TRBJ2-5, with TRBD2 matching 10 bases. V lost 0 bases and J lost 1; bases outside the gene matches: 8. Per germline, CDR1 SGHTA and CDR2 FQGNSA. CDR3 length equals 18 residues. The DNA for the CDR3 is TGTGCCAGCAGCTTAGCAGGGGAACTAGCGGGGATCCAAGAGACCCAGTACTTC. Its translation is CASSLAGELAGIQETQYF. The variable domain in full, completed from reference TRBV7-2 and TRBJ2-5, reads GAGVSQSPSNKVTEKGKDVELRCDPISGHTALYWYRQSLGQGLEFLIYFQGNSAPDKSGLPSDRFSAERTGGSVSTLTIQRTQQEDSAVYLCASSLAGELAGIQETQYFGPGTRLLVL.

This clonotype was seen a few times. This sequence joins TRBV7-6 and TRBJ2-1; D perhaps matches TRBD2 (6 bases). CDR1 and CDR2 from the germline V gene are SGHVS and FNYEAQ. This CDR3 has 13 residues. V shed 3 bases and J shed 4 bases, with 7 bases lying between them. CDR3 in amino acids: CASSFREYNEQFF. CDR3 nucleotides: TGTGCCAGCAGCTTCCGGGAGTACAATGAGCAGTTCTTC.

This clonotype has more than one count but fewer than ten. The chain recombines TRBV4-2 with TRBJ2-1, with D perhaps matching TRBD1 or TRBD2 (6 bases each). Trimming removed 0 bases at V and 4 bases at J, with 13 bases between. The germline CDR1 and CDR2 sequences are LGHNA and YNFKEQ. This CDR3 has 16 amino acids. The CDR3 sequence: CASSQETGALYNEQFF. The CDR3 DNA is TGTGCCAGCAGCCAAGAGACGGGGGCCCTTTACAATGAGCAGTTCTTC.

The V call is TRBV4-3, the J call TRBJ2-5; 9 nucleotides line up with TRBD1. The CDR3 is 13 residues long. The J segment lost 6 bases and the V segment lost 8 bases, leaving 7 bases of the junction unmatched. CDR1 and CDR2 from the germline V gene are LGHNA and YSLEER. CDR3 DNA: TGCGCCAGCGGGGACAGGGCTAGTAAGACCCAGTACTTC. It encodes CASGDRASKTQYF.

The rearrangement joins TRBV27 to TRBJ2-7, with D possibly called TRBD1 or TRBD2 (6 bases each). The CDR3 totals 13 residues. Looked up from germline, CDR1 is MNHEY and CDR2 is SMNVEV (reference sequence). V was clipped by 2 bases and J by 12 bases, with 17 bases between them. This CDR3 is CASSLQPGANGYF. The CDR3 coding sequence is TGTGCCAGCAGTTTACAACCGGGGGCAAACGGGTACTTC.

CDR3 protein: CSARDRQGINEKLFF. The CDR3 DNA follows: TGCAGTGCTAGGGACCGACAGGGCATAAATGAAAAACTGTTTTTT. The chain links TRBV20-1 to TRBJ1-4; 7 positions agree with TRBD1. The length of the CDR3 is 15 residues. J lost 5 bases, V lost 3 bases, and 9 bases had no gene match. Germline CDR1 and CDR2: DFQATT and SNEGSKA (reference sequence).

This clonotype was seen a few times. The rearrangement links TRBV28 to TRBJ1-1; TRBD1 might be the D (5 bases). Trimming removed 3 bases at V and 5 bases at J, with 16 bases between. CDR1 MDHEN and CDR2 SYDVKM come from the germline V gene. This CDR3 contains 15 residues. Written as DNA, the CDR3 is TGTGCCAGCAGTTTGATCGGACGGGGGGATACTGAAGCTTTCTTT. It translates to CASSLIGRGDTEAFF. Combining the CDR3 with reference TRBV28 and TRBJ1-1 gives the whole variable domain DVKVTQSSRYLVKRTGEKVFLECVQDMDHENMFWYRQDPGLGLRLIYFSYDVKMKEKGDIPEGYSVSREKKERFSLILESASTNQTSMYLCASSLIGRGDTEAFFGQGTRLTVV.

The rearrangement uses TRBV5-8 and TRBJ2-3, with 9 bases lining up with TRBD2. After removal of 2 bases from V and 2 bases from J, the junction contained 12 bases not matched to a gene. The CDR3 sequence is 18 residues long. The germline V gene encodes CDR1 SGHTS and CDR2 YDEGEE. The CDR3 DNA reads TGTGCCAGCAGCTTAGTATACTTAGCGGGGGAGGTCACAGATACGCAGTATTTT. Residues: CASSLVYLAGEVTDTQYF.

The chain links TRBV2 to TRBJ1-4; unclear D gene. CDR3 length equals 15 residues. Trimming took 4 bases from V and 3 from J, leaving 12 bases between them. CDR1 and CDR2 (germline): SNHLY, FYNNEI. CDR3 sequence (DNA): TGTGCCAGCAGTGTAGAGGGTAGACCTAATGAAAAACTGTTTTTT. Its translation is CASSVEGRPNEKLFF.

This clonotype has a count of ten or more. The rearrangement uses TRBV7-9 and TRBJ1-2; 7 bases are a match to TRBD1. This CDR3 region has 17 residues. In germline, CDR1 is SEHNR, CDR2 FQNEAQ (reference sequence). The ends lost 0 bases at V and 4 bases at J; junction bases unmatched: 11. The CDR3 protein is CASSLAPGTATSYGYTF. The CDR3 DNA is TGTGCCAGCAGCTTAGCCCCGGGGACAGCAACGTCCTATGGCTACACCTTC.

This chain uses TRBV12-3 or TRBV12-4 with TRBJ1-2, with D unresolved. Trimming took 4 bases from V and 8 from J, leaving 14 bases between them. The CDR3 consists of 13 residues. The CDR3 loop reads CASSWGSIGGYTF. In DNA, the CDR3 is TGTGCCAGCAGTTGGGGTTCCATAGGCGGCTACACCTTC.

This clonotype has a count of ten or more. The genes are TRBV11-2 and TRBJ1-2, with 9 positions matching TRBD1. V was clipped by 1 base and J by 2 bases; unmatched bases: 5. This CDR3 is built from 16 residues. Germline CDR1 is SGHAT and CDR2 is FQNNGV. CDR3 DNA sequence: TGTGCCAGCAGCTTAGTAACAGGGGGCGCGAACTATGGCTACACCTTC. Amino acid sequence: CASSLVTGGANYGYTF.